The clone carrying this TCR beta chain has a single count. The target antigen is unknown. Each donor was nominally healthy when sampled (though unrecorded immune exposures were likely). V shed 7 bases and J shed 0 bases, with 10 bases lying between them. Germline CDR1 reads MDHEN; CDR2 reads SYDVKM. The CDR3 is 13 amino acids. This sample was included in a study of cytomegalovirus exposure and HLA in healthy donors. The PCR made use of 60 Vbeta and 13 Jbeta primers. Here immunoSEQ multiplex PCR was the method, and the copy in TCRdb shows in-frame clones only, minus some. The data show 200,000 or so clones, nearly 80% seen once. Study results and limitations: Prior analysis indicated that the majority of TCR beta V segments exhibited productivity approximately 87% or approximately 30% of the time.

The material sequenced was PBMCs. This clonotype was obtained from a young man in good health and CMV-seronegative. The chain has TRBV28 and TRBJ2-7; unclear D gene. The CDR3 DNA reads as TGTGCCAGCATGGAGCACTCCTCCTACGAGCAGTACTTC. Protein sequence: CASMEHSSYEQYF. The full variable domain, with the rest looked up from reference TRBV28 and TRBJ2-7, is DVKVTQSSRYLVKRTGEKVFLECVQDMDHENMFWYRQDPGLGLRLIYFSYDVKMKEKGDIPEGYSVSREKKERFSLILESASTNQTSMYLCASMEHSSYEQYFGPGTRLTVT.